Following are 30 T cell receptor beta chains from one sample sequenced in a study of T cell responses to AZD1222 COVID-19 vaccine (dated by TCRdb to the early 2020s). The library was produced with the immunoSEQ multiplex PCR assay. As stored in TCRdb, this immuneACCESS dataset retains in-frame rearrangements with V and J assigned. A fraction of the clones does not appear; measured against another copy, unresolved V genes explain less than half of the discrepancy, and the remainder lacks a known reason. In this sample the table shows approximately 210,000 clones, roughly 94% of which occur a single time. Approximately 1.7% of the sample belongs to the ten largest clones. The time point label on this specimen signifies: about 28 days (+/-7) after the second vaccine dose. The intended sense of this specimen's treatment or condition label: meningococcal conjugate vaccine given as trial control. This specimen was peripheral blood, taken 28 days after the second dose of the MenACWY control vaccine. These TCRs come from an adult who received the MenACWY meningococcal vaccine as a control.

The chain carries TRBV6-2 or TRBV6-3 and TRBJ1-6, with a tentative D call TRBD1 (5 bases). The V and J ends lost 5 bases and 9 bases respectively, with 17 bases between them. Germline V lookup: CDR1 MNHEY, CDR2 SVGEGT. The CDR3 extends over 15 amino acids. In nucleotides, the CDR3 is TGTGCCAGCAGTCTTGACAGCCGAAGGGCTTCACCCCTCCACTTT. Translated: CASSLDSRRASPLHF.

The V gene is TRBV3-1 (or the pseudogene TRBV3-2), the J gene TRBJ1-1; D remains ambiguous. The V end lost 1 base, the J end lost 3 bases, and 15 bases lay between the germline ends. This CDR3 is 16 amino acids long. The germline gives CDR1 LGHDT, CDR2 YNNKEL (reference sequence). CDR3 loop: CASSQVMLPPYTEAFF. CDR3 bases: TGTGCCAGCAGCCAAGTGATGTTACCCCCCTACACTGAAGCTTTCTTT.

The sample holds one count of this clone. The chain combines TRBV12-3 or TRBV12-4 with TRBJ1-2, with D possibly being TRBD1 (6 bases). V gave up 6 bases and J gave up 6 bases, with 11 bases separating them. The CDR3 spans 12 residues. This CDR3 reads CASSWDTHGYTF. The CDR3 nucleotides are TGTGCCAGCAGCTGGGACACTCATGGCTACACCTTC.

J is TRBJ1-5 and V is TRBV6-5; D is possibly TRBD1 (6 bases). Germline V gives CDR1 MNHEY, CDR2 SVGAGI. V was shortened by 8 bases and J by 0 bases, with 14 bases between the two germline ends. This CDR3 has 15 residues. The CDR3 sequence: CASAPGHLSNQPQHF. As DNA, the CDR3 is TGTGCCAGCGCTCCGGGACACCTTAGCAATCAGCCCCAGCATTTT.

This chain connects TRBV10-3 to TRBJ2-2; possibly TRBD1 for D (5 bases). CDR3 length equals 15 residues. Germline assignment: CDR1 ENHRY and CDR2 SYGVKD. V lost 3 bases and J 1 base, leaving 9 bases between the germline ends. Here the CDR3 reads CAISEGAGNTGELFF. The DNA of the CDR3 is TGTGCCATCAGTGAAGGGGCAGGGAACACCGGGGAGCTGTTTTTT.

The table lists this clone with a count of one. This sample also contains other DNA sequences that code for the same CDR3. The CDR3 DNA reads as TGTGCCAGCAGCTTGGGCAGCTCCTACGAGCAGTACTTC. It codes for CASSLGSSYEQYF. The V gene is TRBV5-6, the J gene TRBJ2-7, with D unclear. The germline CDR1 and CDR2 sequences are SGHDT and YYEEEE. The CDR3 extends over 13 amino acids. Between the trimmed V and J ends, which lost 0 bases and 0 bases, there was a span of 4 bases.

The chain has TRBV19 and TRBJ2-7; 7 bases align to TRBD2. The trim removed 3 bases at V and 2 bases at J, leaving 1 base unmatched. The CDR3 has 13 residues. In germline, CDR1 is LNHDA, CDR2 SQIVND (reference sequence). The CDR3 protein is CASSIREAYEQYF. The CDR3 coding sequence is TGTGCCAGTAGTATCCGGGAGGCCTACGAGCAGTACTTC.

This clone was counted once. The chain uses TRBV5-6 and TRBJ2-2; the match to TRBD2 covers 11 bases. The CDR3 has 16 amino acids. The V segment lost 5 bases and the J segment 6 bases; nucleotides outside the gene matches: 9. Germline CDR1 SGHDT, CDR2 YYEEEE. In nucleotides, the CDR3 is TGTGCCAGCAGGGCTGAGACTAGCGGGGCCTCCGGGGAGCTGTTTTTT. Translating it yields CASRAETSGASGELFF.

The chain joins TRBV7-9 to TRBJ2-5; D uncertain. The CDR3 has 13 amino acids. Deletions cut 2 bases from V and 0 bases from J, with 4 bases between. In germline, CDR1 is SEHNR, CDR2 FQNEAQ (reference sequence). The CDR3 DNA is TGTGCCAGCAGCTTACCCTACCAAGAGACCCAGTACTTC. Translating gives CASSLPYQETQYF.

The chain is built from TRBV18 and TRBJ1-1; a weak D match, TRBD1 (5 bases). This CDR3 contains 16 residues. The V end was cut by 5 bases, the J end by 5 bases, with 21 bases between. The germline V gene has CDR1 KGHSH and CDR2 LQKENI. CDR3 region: CASSSRQMGLHTEAFF. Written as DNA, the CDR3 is TGTGCCAGCTCATCTCGACAGATGGGGCTTCATACTGAAGCTTTCTTT.

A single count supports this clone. The CDR3 here is CASSLTSGKYNEQFF. The CDR3, as DNA: TGTGCCAGCAGCTTGACTAGCGGGAAATACAATGAGCAGTTCTTC. The rearrangement links TRBV5-6 to TRBJ2-1, with 10 bases lining up with TRBD2. Germline CDR1 SGHDT, CDR2 YYEEEE. Losses at the gene ends were 1 base for V and 4 bases for J; bases not matched to a gene: 2. CDR3 length equals 15 residues.

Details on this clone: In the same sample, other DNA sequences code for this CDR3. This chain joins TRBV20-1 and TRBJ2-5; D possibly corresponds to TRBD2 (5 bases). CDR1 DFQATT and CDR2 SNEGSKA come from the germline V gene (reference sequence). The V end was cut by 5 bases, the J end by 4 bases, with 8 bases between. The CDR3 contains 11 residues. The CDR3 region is CSARRGETQYF. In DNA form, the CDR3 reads TGCAGTGCTCGACGGGGAGAGACCCAGTACTTC.

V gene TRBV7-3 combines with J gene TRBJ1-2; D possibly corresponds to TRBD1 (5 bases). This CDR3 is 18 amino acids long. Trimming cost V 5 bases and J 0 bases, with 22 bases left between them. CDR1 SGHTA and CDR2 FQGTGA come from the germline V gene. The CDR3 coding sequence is TGTGCCAGCAGCCCACAGGCGACAGCTATAAACTCTAACTATGGCTACACCTTC. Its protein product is CASSPQATAINSNYGYTF. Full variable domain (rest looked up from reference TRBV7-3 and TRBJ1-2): GAGVSQTPSNKVTEKGKYVELRCDPISGHTALYWYRQSLGQGPEFLIYFQGTGAADDSGLPNDRFFAVRPEGSVSTLKIQRTERGDSAVYLCASSPQATAINSNYGYTFGSGTRLTVV.

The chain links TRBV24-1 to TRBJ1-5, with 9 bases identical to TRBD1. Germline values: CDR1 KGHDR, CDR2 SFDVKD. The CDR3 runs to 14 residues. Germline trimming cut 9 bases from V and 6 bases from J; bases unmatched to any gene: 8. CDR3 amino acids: CATGPGQGTQPQHF. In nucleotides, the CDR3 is TGTGCCACCGGGCCGGGACAGGGAACTCAGCCCCAGCATTTT.

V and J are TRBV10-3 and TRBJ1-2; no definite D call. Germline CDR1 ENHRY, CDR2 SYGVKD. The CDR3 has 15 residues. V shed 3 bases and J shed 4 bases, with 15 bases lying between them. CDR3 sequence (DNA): TGTGCCATCAGTGACCGCGACCCGGTTAGCTATGGCTACACCTTC. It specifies CAISDRDPVSYGYTF.

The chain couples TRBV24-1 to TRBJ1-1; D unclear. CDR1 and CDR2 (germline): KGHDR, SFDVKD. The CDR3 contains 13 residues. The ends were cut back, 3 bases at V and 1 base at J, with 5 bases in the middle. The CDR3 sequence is CATSDNRNTEAFF. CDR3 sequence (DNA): TGTGCCACCAGTGATAACAGGAACACTGAAGCTTTCTTT.

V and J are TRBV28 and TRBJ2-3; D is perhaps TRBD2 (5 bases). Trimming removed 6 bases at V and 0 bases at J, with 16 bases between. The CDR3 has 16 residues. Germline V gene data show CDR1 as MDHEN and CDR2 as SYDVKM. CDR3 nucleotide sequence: TGTGCCAGCAGCCCCCGGAGGCGGGCTAGCACAGATACGCAGTATTTT. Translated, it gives CASSPRRRASTDTQYF.

DNA for the CDR3: TGTGCCAGCAGCTTGGATAGCGGAGCCAGCAATGAGCAGTTCTTC. Its translation: CASSLDSGASNEQFF. The chain combines TRBV5-4 with TRBJ2-1, with D perhaps TRBD2 (6 bases). CDR1 is SGHNT and CDR2 is YYREEE in the germline V gene (reference sequence). V was shortened by 0 bases and J by 6 bases, with 13 bases between the two germline ends. The CDR3 is made up of 15 amino acids.

CDR3 nucleotides: TGTGCCAGCAGCATCGACCAGAACTACGAGCAGTACTTC. It yields the protein CASSIDQNYEQYF. The chain employs TRBV11-2 and TRBJ2-7; D ambiguous. Per the germline V gene, CDR1 is SGHAT and CDR2 is FQNNGV. This CDR3 has 13 amino acids. Trimming took 5 bases from V and 3 from J, leaving 11 bases between them.

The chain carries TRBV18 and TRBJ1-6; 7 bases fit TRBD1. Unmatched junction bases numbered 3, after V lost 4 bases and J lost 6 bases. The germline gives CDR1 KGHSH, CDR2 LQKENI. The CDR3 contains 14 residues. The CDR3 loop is CASSQDRINSPLHF. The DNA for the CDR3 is TGTGCCAGCTCACAGGACAGGATTAATTCACCCCTCCACTTT.

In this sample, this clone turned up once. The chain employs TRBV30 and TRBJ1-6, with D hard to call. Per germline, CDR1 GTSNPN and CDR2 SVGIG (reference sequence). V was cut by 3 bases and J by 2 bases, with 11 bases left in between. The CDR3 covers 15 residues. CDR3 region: CAWRRSTTYNSPLHF. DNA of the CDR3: TGTGCCTGGAGACGATCGACAACCTATAATTCACCCCTCCACTTT.

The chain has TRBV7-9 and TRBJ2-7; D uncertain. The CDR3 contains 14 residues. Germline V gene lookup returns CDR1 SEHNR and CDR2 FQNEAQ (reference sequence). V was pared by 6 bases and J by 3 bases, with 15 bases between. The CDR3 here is CASSPPVGRYEQYF. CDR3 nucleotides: TGTGCCAGCAGTCCCCCGGTAGGACGCTACGAGCAGTACTTC.

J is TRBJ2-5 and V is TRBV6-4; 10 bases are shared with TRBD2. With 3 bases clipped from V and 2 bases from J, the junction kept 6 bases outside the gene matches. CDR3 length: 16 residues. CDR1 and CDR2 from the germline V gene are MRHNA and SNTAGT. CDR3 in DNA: TGTGCCAGCAGTGAGGAAGCGGGAGGGCCGCAAGAGACCCAGTACTTC. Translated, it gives CASSEEAGGPQETQYF.

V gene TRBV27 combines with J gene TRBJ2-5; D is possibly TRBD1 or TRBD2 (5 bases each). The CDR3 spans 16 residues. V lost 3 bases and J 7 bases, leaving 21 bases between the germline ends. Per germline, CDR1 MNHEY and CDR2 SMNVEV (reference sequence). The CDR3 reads CASSLKVPPGTRTQYF. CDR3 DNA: TGTGCCAGCAGTTTGAAAGTCCCCCCCGGGACCCGGACCCAGTACTTC.

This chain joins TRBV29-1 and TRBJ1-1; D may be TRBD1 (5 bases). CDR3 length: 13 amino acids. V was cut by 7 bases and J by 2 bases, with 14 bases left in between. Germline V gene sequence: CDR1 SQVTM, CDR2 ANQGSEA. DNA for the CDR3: TGCAGCGCGAGCAGGGAACTAAACACTGAAGCTTTCTTT. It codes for CSASRELNTEAFF.

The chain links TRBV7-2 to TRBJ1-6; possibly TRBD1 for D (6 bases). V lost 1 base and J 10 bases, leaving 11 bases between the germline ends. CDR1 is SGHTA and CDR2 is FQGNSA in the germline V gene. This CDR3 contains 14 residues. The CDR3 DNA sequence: TGTGCCAGCAGCTTAGACTCGAGGGGGTCACCCCTCCACTTT. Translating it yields CASSLDSRGSPLHF.

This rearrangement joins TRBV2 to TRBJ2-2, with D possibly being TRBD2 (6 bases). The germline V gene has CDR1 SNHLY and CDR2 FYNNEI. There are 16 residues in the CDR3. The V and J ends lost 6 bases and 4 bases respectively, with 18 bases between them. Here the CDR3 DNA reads TGTGCCAGCAGCCCGGGACTCAATGGGGCCACCGGGGAGCTGTTTTTT. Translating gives CASSPGLNGATGELFF.

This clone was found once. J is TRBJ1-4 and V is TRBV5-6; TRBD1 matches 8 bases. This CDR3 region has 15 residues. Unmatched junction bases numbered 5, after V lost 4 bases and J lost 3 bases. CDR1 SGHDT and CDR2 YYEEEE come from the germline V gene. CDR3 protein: CASSQQDRANEKLFF. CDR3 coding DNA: TGTGCCAGCAGCCAGCAGGACAGGGCTAATGAAAAACTGTTTTTT. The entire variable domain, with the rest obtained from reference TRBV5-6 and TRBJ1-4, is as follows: DAGVTQSPTHLIKTRGQQVTLRCSPKSGHDTVSWYQQALGQGPQFIFQYYEEEERQRGNFPDRFSGHQFPNYSSELNVNALLLGDSALYLCASSQQDRANEKLFFGSGTQLSVL.

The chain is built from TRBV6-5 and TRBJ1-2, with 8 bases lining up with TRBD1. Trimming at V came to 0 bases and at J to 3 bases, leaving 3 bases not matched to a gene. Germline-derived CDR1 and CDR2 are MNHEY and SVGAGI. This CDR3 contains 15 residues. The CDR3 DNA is TGTGCCAGCAGTTACTCGGGCAGGGGGCACTATGGCTACACCTTC. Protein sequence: CASSYSGRGHYGYTF.

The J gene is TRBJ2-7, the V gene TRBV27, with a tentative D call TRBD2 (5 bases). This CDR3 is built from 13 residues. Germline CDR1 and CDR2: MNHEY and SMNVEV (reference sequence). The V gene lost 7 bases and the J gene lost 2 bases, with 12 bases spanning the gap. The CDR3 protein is CASIRDGTYEQYF. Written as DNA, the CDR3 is TGTGCCAGCATCCGAGACGGGACCTACGAGCAGTACTTC.